This TCR beta chain originates from a study of cytomegalovirus exposure and HLA in healthy donors. The CDR3 totals 16 residues. CDR1 and CDR2 from the germline V gene are GTSNPN and SVGIG (reference sequence). V lost 5 bases and J lost 3; bases outside the gene matches: 16. Use of 60 Vbeta and 13 Jbeta primers characterized the PCR. Sequencing was performed with immunoSEQ multiplex PCR; in TCRdb, only in-frame clones are kept and a portion is missing. In the table there are about 160,000 clones, roughly 85% of which are singletons. The sequence was collected from a woman in her 50s in good health and CMV-seropositive. This sequence joins TRBV30 and TRBJ2-7; 7 bases map to TRBD1. The sequenced sample consisted of PBMCs. CDR3 sequence: CAWGGRINRGNYEQYF. As DNA, the CDR3 is TGTGCCTGGGGGGGACGGATTAACAGGGGTAACTACGAGCAGTACTTC. Together with reference TRBV30 and TRBJ2-7, the CDR3 gives the full variable domain: SQTIHQWPATLVQPVGSPLSLECTVEGTSNPNLYWYRQAAGRGLQLLFYSVGIGQISSEVPQNLSASRPQDRQFILSSKKLLLSDSGFYLCAWGGRINRGNYEQYFGPGTRLTVT.